The clone carrying this T cell receptor beta chain has a count of ten or more. Its antigen is not identified. MiXCR, run by TCRdb on the RT-PCR reads, gives a single entry per CDR3 protein. The sample has over 450,000 distinct CDR3 sequences; roughly 13% are singletons. This entry belongs to a study of response to subunit inactivated influenza vaccine. Whole-study findings and limits: Every seasonal influenza vaccination brings in few new T cells, the authors suggested.

The TCR comes from a man aged 45-65 years who received an inactivated influenza vaccine. This specimen consisted of PBMCs from blood, obtained 35 to 45 days after vaccination.

The CDR3 bases are TGTGCCAGCAGCTTGTGGGGACTCTCTTCCCTAAGAGAGACCCAGTACTTC. Protein product: CASSLWGLSSLRETQYF. This chain uses TRBV5-6 with TRBJ2-5, with D possibly being TRBD2 (6 bases). Germline CDR1 and CDR2: SGHDT and YYEEEE. V was trimmed by 1 base and J by 4 bases, leaving 20 bases between them. This CDR3 has 17 residues.